The 6 T cell receptor beta chains listed next were all sequenced from one sample in a study of control samples from healthy donors and cancer patients. This table comes from immunoSEQ multiplex PCR, and its TCRdb copy is limited to in-frame clones, with some not included. This table holds 130,000 or so clones, roughly 84% found once. Sequenced: blood. These receptors all stem from a man aged 50 to 59 in good health.

The J gene is TRBJ1-6, the V gene TRBV21-1. TRBV21-1 is labeled a pseudogene. This CDR3 is 15 amino acids long. This CDR3 is CASSKDSQGGSPLHF. Written as DNA, the CDR3 is TGTGCCAGCAGCAAAGATAGCCAGGGAGGCTCACCCCTCCACTTT.

The V and J genes are TRBV27 and TRBJ1-6, with 8 bases that match TRBD1. Trimming removed 0 bases from V and 7 bases from J; junction bases left unmatched: 5. The V gene's germline CDR1 is MNHEY and CDR2 SMNVEV (reference sequence). This CDR3 is 16 amino acids long. DNA for the CDR3: TGTGCCAGCAGTTTATCGGCAGGGGGCGCGAATTCACCCCTCCACTTT. It translates to CASSLSAGGANSPLHF.

The rearrangement joins TRBV20-1 to TRBJ2-2; TRBD2 agrees at 8 bases. V dropped 3 bases and J dropped 6; count of bases not matched to a gene: 9. The CDR3 sequence is 15 residues long. Germline V gives CDR1 DFQATT, CDR2 SNEGSKA (reference sequence). CDR3 in amino acids: CSASAAGVRAGELFF. The CDR3 DNA reads as TGCAGTGCTAGTGCAGCGGGGGTTAGGGCCGGGGAGCTGTTTTTT.

The chain is built from TRBV29-1 and TRBJ2-5, with TRBD2 identical over 16 bases. This CDR3 is built from 18 residues. Germline CDR1 is SQVTM and CDR2 is ANQGSEA. The trim removed 0 bases at V and 5 bases at J, leaving 9 bases unmatched. CDR3 bases: TGCAGCGTTGAAGATCGAGGGACTAGCGGGGGGGCCGACGAGACCCAGTACTTC. Translating it yields CSVEDRGTSGGADETQYF.

The DNA of the CDR3 is TGTGCCAGCAGCCCCGGGGGGTTCCAAGAGACCCAGTACTTC. Encoded protein: CASSPGGFQETQYF. The V call is TRBV27, the J call TRBJ2-5; 7 bases align to TRBD2. Germline CDR1 and CDR2: MNHEY and SMNVEV (reference sequence). The ends lost 6 bases at V and 1 base at J; junction bases unmatched: 5. There are 14 residues in the CDR3.

The J gene is TRBJ1-5, the V gene TRBV19; D is possibly TRBD1 (5 bases). V dropped 2 bases and J dropped 0 bases, with 11 bases sitting between them. The length of the CDR3 is 16 residues. Germline V lookup: CDR1 LNHDA, CDR2 SQIVND (reference sequence). CDR3 amino acids: CASSITGFYSNQPQHF. Written as DNA, the CDR3 is TGTGCCAGTAGTATAACAGGATTCTATAGCAATCAGCCCCAGCATTTT.